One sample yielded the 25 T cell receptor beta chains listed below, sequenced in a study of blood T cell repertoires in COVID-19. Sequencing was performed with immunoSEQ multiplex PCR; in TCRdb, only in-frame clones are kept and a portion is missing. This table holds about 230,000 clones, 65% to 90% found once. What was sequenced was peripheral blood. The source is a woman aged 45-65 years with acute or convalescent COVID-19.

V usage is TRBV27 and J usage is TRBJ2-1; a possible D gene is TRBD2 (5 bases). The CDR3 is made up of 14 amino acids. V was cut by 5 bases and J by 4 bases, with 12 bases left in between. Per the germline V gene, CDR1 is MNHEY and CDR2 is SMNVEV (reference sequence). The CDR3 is CASSVFGIYNEQFF. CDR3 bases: TGTGCCAGCAGTGTTTTCGGGATTTACAATGAGCAGTTCTTC.

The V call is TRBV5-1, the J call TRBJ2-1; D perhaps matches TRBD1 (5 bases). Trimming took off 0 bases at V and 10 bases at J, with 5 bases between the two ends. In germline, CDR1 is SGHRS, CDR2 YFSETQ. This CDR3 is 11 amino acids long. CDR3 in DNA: TGCGCCAGCAGCTTGGACAGGGAGCAGTTCTTC. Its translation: CASSLDREQFF.

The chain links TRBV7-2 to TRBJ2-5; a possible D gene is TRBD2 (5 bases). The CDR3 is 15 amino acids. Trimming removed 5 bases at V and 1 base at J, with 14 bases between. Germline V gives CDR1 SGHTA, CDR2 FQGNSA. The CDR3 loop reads CASSQRLRGQETQYF. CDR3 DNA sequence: TGTGCCAGCAGCCAGCGCCTCCGGGGCCAAGAGACCCAGTACTTC. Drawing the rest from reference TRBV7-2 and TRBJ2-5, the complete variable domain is GAGVSQSPSNKVTEKGKDVELRCDPISGHTALYWYRQSLGQGLEFLIYFQGNSAPDKSGLPSDRFSAERTGGSVSTLTIQRTQQEDSAVYLCASSQRLRGQETQYFGPGTRLLVL.

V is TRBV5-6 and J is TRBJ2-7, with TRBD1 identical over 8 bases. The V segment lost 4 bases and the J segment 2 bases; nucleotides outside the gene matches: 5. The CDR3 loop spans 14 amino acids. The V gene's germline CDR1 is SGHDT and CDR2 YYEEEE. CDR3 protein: CASSRGQGAYEQYF. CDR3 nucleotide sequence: TGTGCCAGCAGCCGTGGACAGGGAGCCTACGAGCAGTACTTC.

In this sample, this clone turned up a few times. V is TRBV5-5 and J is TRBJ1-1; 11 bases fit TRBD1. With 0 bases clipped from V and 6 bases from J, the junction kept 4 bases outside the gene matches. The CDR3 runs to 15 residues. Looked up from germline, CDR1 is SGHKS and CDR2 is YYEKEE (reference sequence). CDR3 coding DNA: TGTGCCAGCAGCTTGGTGGACAGGGGGCTGGCTGAAGCTTTCTTT. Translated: CASSLVDRGLAEAFF.

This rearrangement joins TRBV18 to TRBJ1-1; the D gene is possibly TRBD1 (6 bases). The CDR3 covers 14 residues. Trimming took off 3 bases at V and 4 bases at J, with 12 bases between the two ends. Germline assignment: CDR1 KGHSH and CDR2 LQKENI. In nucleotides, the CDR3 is TGTGCCAGCTCACCTCGACAGGACGGCACTGAAGCTTTCTTT. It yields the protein CASSPRQDGTEAFF. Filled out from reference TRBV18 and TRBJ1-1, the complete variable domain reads NAGVMQNPRHLVRRRGQEARLRCSPMKGHSHVYWYRQLPEEGLKFMVYLQKENIIDESGMPKERFSAEFPKEGPSILRIQQVVRGDSAAYFCASSPRQDGTEAFFGQGTRLTVV.

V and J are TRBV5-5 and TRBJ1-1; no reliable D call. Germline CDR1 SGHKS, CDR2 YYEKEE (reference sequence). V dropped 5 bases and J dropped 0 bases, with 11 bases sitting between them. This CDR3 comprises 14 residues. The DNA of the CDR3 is TGTGCCAGCAGTTCCCCGGAGGTGAACACTGAAGCTTTCTTT. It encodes CASSSPEVNTEAFF.

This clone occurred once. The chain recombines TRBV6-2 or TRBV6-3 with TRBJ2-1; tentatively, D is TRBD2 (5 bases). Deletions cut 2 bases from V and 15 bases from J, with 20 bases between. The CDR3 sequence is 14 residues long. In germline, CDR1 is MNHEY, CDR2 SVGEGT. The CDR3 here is CASSYTAVIEEAFF. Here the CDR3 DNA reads TGTGCCAGCAGTTACACGGCAGTTATCGAGGAGGCGTTCTTC.

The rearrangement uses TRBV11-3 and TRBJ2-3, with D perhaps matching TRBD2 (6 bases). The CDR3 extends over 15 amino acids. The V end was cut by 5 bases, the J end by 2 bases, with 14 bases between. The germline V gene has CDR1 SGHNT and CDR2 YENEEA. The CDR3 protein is CASSLGLSSTDTQYF. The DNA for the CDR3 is TGTGCCAGCAGCCTGGGACTTTCTTCCACAGATACGCAGTATTTT.

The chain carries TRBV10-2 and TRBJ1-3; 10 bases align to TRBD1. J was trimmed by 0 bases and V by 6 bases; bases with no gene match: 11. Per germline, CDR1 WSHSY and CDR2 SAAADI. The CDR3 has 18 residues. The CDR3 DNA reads TGCGCCAGCAGGTCCGGGACAGGGGCCAAGAGCTCTGGAAACACCATATATTTT. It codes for CASRSGTGAKSSGNTIYF.

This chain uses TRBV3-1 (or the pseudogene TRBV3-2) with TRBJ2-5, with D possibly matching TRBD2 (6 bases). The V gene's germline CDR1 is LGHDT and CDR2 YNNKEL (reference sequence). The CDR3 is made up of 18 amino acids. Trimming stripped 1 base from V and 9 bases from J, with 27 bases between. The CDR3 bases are TGTGCCAGCAGCCAAGGAAGGTGGGAGACAGCCCAACCGGGGGCCCAGTACTTC. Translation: CASSQGRWETAQPGAQYF.

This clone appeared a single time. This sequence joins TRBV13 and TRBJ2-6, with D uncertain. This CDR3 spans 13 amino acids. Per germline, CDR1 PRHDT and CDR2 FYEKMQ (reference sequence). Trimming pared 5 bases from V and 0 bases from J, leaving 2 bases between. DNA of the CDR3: TGTGCCAGCAGCCACTCTGGGGCCAACGTCCTGACTTTC. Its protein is CASSHSGANVLTF.

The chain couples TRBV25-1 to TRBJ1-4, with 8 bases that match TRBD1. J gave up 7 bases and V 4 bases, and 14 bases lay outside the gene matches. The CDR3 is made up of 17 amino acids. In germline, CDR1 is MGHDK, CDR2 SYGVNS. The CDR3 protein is CASSVSGGVISREKLFF. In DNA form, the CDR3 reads TGTGCCAGCAGTGTGTCAGGGGGCGTTATATCGCGTGAAAAACTGTTTTTT.

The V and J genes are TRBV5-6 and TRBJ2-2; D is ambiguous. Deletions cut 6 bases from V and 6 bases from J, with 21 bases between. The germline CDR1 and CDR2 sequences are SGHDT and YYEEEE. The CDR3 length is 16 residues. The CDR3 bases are TGTGCCAGCACCGAGAGCAACTACCCGGTGTCCGGGGAGCTGTTTTTT. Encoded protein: CASTESNYPVSGELFF.

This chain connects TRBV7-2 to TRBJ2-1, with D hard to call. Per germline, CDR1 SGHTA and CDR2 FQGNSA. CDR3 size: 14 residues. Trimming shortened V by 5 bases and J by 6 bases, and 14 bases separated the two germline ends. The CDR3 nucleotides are TGTGCCAGCAGCGACCGGGTCAACGTCAATGAGCAGTTCTTC. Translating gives CASSDRVNVNEQFF.

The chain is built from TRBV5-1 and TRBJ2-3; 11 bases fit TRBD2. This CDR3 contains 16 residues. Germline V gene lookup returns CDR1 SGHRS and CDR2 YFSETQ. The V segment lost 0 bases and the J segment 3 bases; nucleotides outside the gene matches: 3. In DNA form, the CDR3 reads TGCGCCAGCAGCTTGGTGACTAGCGGGGATACAGATACGCAGTATTTT. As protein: CASSLVTSGDTDTQYF.

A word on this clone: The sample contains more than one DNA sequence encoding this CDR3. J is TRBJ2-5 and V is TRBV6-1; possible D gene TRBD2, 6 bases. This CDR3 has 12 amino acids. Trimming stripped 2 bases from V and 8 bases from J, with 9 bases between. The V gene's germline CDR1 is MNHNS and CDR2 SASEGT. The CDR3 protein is CASSESGETQYF. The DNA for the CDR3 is TGTGCCAGCAGTGAATCGGGGGAAACCCAGTACTTC.

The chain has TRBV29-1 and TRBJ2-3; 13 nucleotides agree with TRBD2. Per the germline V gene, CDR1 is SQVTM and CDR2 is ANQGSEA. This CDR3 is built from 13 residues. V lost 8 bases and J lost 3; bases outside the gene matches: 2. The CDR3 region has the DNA TGCAGCTCGACTAGCGGGGGGACAGATACGCAGTATTTT. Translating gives CSSTSGGTDTQYF.

The CDR3 DNA reads as TGTGCCAGCAGCTTACGGCAGGGGAACACCGGGGAGCTGTTTTTT. This sequence encodes CASSLRQGNTGELFF. The chain is built from TRBV11-3 and TRBJ2-2, with D perhaps TRBD1 (5 bases). CDR3 length equals 15 residues. Looked up from germline, CDR1 is SGHNT and CDR2 is YENEEA. Trimming took off 2 bases at V and 1 base at J, with 8 bases between the two ends. The whole variable domain, remainder taken from reference TRBV11-3 and TRBJ2-2, is EAGVVQSPRYKIIEKKQPVAFWCNPISGHNTLYWYLQNLGQGPELLIRYENEEAVDDSQLPKDRFSAERLKGVDSTLKIQPAELGDSAVYLCASSLRQGNTGELFFGEGSRLTVL.

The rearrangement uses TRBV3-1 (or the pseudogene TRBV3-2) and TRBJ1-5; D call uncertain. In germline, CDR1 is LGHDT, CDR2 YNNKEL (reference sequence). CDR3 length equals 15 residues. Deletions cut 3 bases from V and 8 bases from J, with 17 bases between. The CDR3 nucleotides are TGTGCCAGCAGCCAGGCGTCGATCGCCAGCGAGCCCCAGCATTTT. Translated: CASSQASIASEPQHF.

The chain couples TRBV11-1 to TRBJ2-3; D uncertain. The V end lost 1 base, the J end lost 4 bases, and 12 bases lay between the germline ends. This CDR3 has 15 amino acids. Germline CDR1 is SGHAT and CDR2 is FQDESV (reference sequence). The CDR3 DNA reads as TGTGCCAGCAGCTTAGGTTTCCAACGGGCAGATACGCAGTATTTT. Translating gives CASSLGFQRADTQYF.

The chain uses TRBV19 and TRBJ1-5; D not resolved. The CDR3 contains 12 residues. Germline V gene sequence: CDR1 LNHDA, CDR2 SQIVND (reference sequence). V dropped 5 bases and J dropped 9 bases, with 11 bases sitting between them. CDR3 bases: TGTGCCAGTAGTCCGGGGATTTCGCCCCAGCATTTT. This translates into CASSPGISPQHF.

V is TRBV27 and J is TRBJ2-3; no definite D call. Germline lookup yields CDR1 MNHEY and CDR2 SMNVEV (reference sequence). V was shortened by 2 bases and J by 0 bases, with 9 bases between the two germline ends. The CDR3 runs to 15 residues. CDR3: CASSLSQTSTDTQYF. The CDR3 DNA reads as TGTGCCAGCAGTTTAAGTCAGACTAGCACAGATACGCAGTATTTT.

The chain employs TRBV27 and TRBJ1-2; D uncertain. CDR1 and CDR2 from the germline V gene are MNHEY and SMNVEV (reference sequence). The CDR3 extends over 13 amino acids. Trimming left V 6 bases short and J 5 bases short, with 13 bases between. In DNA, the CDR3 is TGTGCCAGCAGCAGGACTCCTGAGTATGGCTACACCTTC. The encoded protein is CASSRTPEYGYTF.

This chain's CDR3 is CASSSNSGNTIYF. As DNA, the CDR3 is TGTGCCAGCAGTTCCAACTCTGGAAACACCATATATTTT. This chain links TRBV6-5 with TRBJ1-3, with D unresolved. Trimming took off 4 bases at V and 0 bases at J, with 4 bases between the two ends. Germline V gene lookup returns CDR1 MNHEY and CDR2 SVGAGI. The CDR3 extends over 13 amino acids.